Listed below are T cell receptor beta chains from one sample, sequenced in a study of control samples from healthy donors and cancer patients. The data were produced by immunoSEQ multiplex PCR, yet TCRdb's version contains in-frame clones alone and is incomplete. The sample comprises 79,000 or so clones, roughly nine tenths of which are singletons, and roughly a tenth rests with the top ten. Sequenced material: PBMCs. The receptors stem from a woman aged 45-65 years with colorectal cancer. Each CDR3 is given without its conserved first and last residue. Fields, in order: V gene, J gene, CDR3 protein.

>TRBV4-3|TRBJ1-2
ASSQALRGGSYGYT
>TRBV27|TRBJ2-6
ASSTSSGNSGANVLT
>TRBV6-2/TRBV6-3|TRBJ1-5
ASSTDRDGANQPQH
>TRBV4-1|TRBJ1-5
ASSQDLEDVGQPQH
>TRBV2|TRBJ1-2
ASRSSGTNYGYT
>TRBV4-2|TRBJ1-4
ASSQSGQGIGKLF
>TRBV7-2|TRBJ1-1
ASSLFRTAEAF
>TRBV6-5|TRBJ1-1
ASNLDRGNTEAF
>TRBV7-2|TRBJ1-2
ASSLVSGDHGYT
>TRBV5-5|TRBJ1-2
ASSPTDRGGYT
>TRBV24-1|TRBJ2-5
ATSDRQGGGETQY
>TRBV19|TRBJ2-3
ASSIGRGADTQY
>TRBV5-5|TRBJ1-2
ASSFRAATNYGYT
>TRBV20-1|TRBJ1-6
SASGGAGSPLH
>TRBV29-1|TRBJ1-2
SVAGFGYT
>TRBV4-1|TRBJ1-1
ASLPEPTVNTEAF
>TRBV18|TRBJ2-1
ASSPRGLAGGLEEQF
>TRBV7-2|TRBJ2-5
ASSLLAALQETQY
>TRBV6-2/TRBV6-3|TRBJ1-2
ASGYSYGYT
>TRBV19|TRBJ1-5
ASSPRGGQGANQPQH
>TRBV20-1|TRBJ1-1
SASGQLNTEAF
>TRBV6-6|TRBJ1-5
ASSRQGDNQPQH
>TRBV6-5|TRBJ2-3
ASSPRGSTDTQY
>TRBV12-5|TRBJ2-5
ASAPGTGWETQY
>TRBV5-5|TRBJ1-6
ASSLAGQGTSPLH
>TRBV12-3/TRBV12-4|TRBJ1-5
ASSGQGIQPQH
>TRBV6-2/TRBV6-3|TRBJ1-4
ASSDGGVWEKLF
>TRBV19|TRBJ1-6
ASRRTGGNSPLH
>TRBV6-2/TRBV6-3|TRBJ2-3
ASSSSWGVRTDTQY
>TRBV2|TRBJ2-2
ASSPWGGELF
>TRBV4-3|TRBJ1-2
ASSQDNQGAQGYT
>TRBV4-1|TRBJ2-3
ASSQARGLSTDTQY
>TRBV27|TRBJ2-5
ASSGGGAGETQY
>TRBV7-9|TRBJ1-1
ASSRQGFGNTEAF
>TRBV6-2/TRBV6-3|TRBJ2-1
ASSYITGYNEQF
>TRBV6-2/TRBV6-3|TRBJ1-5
ASSYSRQGNQPQH
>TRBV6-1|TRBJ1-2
ASSDLDRIYGYT
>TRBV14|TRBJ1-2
ASGAGGWNYGYT
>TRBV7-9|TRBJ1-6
ASSLSTYNSPLH
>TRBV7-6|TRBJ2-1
ASSFFRSGSSYNEQF
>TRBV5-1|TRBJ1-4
ASSETGVNEKLF
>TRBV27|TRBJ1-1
ASSLYPGRNTEAF
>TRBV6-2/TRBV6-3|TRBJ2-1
ASSYSKPASEQF
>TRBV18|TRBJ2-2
ASSQDRSTGELF
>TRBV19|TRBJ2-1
ASSIGEGFGEF
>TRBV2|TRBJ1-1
ASSVYIEAF
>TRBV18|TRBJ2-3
ASSPTSGLAGTTDTQY
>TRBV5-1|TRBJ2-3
ASKPGQSSPTDTQY
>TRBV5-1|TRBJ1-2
ASSGRTDNYGYT
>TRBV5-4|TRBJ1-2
ASSLRTGGTT
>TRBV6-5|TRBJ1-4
ASSPQGGTNEKLF
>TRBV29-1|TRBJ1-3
SVSLSGNTIY